The next 31 T cell receptor beta chains were all read from a single sample in a study of cytomegalovirus exposure and HLA in healthy donors. The PCR ran on 60 Vbeta and 13 Jbeta primers. Data came from immunoSEQ multiplex PCR; TCRdb stores just in-frame clones and leaves some out. The sample shows around 93,000 clones, 78% of them seen only once. The sample consisted of PBMCs. These receptors all stem from a woman in her forties in good health and CMV-seronegative.

This clone was seen a single time. This chain links TRBV4-3 with TRBJ2-3; 8 bases align to TRBD2. CDR3 length equals 18 residues. V shed 0 bases and J 5 bases; nucleotides not matched to a gene: 13. Germline-derived CDR1 and CDR2 are LGHNA and YSLEER. The CDR3 is CASSQDGSGSLIGDTQYF. CDR3 nucleotides: TGCGCCAGCAGCCAAGATGGCAGCGGGAGCCTGATTGGAGATACGCAGTATTTT.

A single count supports this clone. The genes are TRBV7-2 and TRBJ1-4; D is unresolved. CDR3 length: 13 amino acids. Germline V gene sequence: CDR1 SGHTA, CDR2 FQGNSA. Trimming pared 5 bases from V and 4 bases from J, leaving 8 bases between. The CDR3: CASSPVSNEKLFF. Written as DNA, the CDR3 is TGTGCCAGCAGCCCCGTCAGTAATGAAAAACTGTTTTTT.

The genes are TRBV5-6 and TRBJ1-4, with 7 bases matching TRBD1. CDR3 length: 19 residues. Germline-derived CDR1 and CDR2 are SGHDT and YYEEEE. V shed 4 bases, J shed 8 bases, and the junction held 23 bases outside the gene matches. DNA of the CDR3: TGTGCCAGCAGCAAACGAATGAGGGACAGCGGCGAAACGGGAGAAAAACTGTTTTTT. Residues: CASSKRMRDSGETGEKLFF.

The CDR3 DNA reads as TGTGCCAGCAGCCAGGGGGTGTCCTACGAGCAGTACTTC. Its translation is CASSQGVSYEQYF. This chain uses TRBV7-2 with TRBJ2-7, with 7 bases fitting TRBD1. CDR1 and CDR2 from the germline V gene are SGHTA and FQGNSA. This CDR3 has 13 amino acids. The V gene end was trimmed by 5 bases and the J gene end by 1 base; junction bases not matched to a gene: 2.

The gene calls are TRBV29-1 and TRBJ2-3; D remains unclear. The CDR3 loop spans 12 amino acids. V lost 7 bases and J lost 4, with 12 bases in between. CDR1 is SQVTM and CDR2 is ANQGSEA in the germline V gene. The CDR3 reads CSENSNPDTQYF. The CDR3 DNA reads as TGCAGCGAAAATAGTAATCCAGATACGCAGTATTTT.

The sample holds a few counts of this clone. This chain joins TRBV19 and TRBJ1-1, with D uncertain. Between the trimmed V and J ends, which lost 7 bases and 1 base, there was a span of 13 bases. Germline V gene sequence: CDR1 LNHDA, CDR2 SQIVND (reference sequence). This CDR3 is built from 14 residues. CDR3 sequence: CASKATGRNTEAFF. As DNA, the CDR3 is TGTGCCAGTAAGGCGACGGGGAGGAACACTGAAGCTTTCTTT.

The chain couples TRBV2 to TRBJ2-5; the D gene is possibly TRBD2 (5 bases). CDR3 length equals 15 residues. V lost 7 bases, J lost 5 bases, and 20 bases lay in between. The germline V gene encodes CDR1 SNHLY and CDR2 FYNNEI. CDR3 sequence: CASIFRELHQETQYF. In DNA, the CDR3 is TGTGCCAGCATCTTTCGGGAATTGCATCAGGAGACCCAGTACTTC.

The CDR3 spells CASSLATGLGETQYF. The DNA of the CDR3 is TGCGCCAGCAGCTTGGCGACAGGGTTGGGAGAGACCCAGTACTTC. The rearrangement uses TRBV5-1 and TRBJ2-5; 7 bases fit TRBD1. The CDR3 consists of 15 residues. V was clipped by 0 bases and J by 4 bases; unmatched bases: 6. CDR1 SGHRS and CDR2 YFSETQ come from the germline V gene. Using reference TRBV5-1 and TRBJ2-5 for the parts outside the CDR3, the full variable domain is KAGVTQTPRYLIKTRGQQVTLSCSPISGHRSVSWYQQTPGQGLQFLFEYFSETQRNKGNFPGRFSGRQFSNSRSEMNVSTLELGDSALYLCASSLATGLGETQYFGPGTRLLVL.

The J gene is TRBJ2-7, the V gene TRBV7-9; D is ambiguous. Germline values: CDR1 SEHNR, CDR2 FQNEAQ (reference sequence). Trimming took 3 bases from V and 1 from J, leaving 7 bases between them. The CDR3 length is 13 residues. Written as DNA, the CDR3 is TGTGCCAGCAGCTTGTACTCTTCCTACGAGCAGTACTTC. Its translation is CASSLYSSYEQYF.

This clone was counted once. The J gene is TRBJ2-3, the V gene TRBV7-9, with a possible D match to TRBD2 (6 bases). The germline V gene has CDR1 SEHNR and CDR2 FQNEAQ (reference sequence). V lost 3 bases, J lost 3 bases, and 10 bases lay in between. This CDR3 has 14 amino acids. Here the CDR3 reads CASSFNGRTDTQYF. CDR3 DNA sequence: TGTGCCAGCAGCTTCAACGGGAGAACAGATACGCAGTATTTT.

J is TRBJ1-5 and V is TRBV7-2; D gene ambiguous. Germline assignment: CDR1 SGHTA and CDR2 FQGNSA. The germline V and J ends were trimmed by 3 bases and 0 bases, with 6 bases remaining between them. This CDR3 comprises 14 residues. Here the CDR3 DNA reads TGTGCCAGCAGCTTTCAGGTTAGCAATCAGCCCCAGCATTTT. Protein: CASSFQVSNQPQHF.

The chain carries TRBV7-2 and TRBJ1-2; D uncertain. Germline values: CDR1 SGHTA, CDR2 FQGNSA. The CDR3 sequence is 15 residues long. V was clipped by 5 bases and J by 2 bases, with 15 bases between them. This CDR3 is CASSPGVASNYGYTF. As DNA, the CDR3 is TGTGCCAGCAGCCCCGGGGTCGCTTCCAACTATGGCTACACCTTC.

The J gene is TRBJ2-7, the V gene TRBV2, with a tentative D call TRBD1 (6 bases). Per the germline V gene, CDR1 is SNHLY and CDR2 is FYNNEI. The length of the CDR3 is 13 residues. V was cut by 5 bases and J by 0 bases, with 8 bases left in between. The CDR3 reads CASSNRDSYEQYF. For the CDR3, the DNA is TGTGCCAGCAGTAACAGGGACTCCTACGAGCAGTACTTC.

This sequence joins TRBV18 and TRBJ1-5; D might be TRBD1 (5 bases). Trimming took 3 bases from V and 10 from J, leaving 10 bases between them. The CDR3 is 12 amino acids. Germline V gives CDR1 KGHSH, CDR2 LQKENI. CDR3 coding DNA: TGTGCCAGCTCACCCCCGGGGGGACCCCAGCATTTT. Its translation is CASSPPGGPQHF.

The chain joins TRBV12-5 to TRBJ2-1; 10 nucleotides match TRBD2. The CDR3 runs 15 residues. V shed 3 bases and J 7 bases; nucleotides not matched to a gene: 6. CDR1 LGHNT and CDR2 FRNRAP come from the germline V gene. This chain's CDR3 is CASGLAGGPSNEQFF. CDR3 in DNA: TGTGCTAGTGGTTTAGCGGGAGGGCCTTCGAATGAGCAGTTCTTC.

This rearrangement joins TRBV19 to TRBJ2-3; 7 bases are a match to TRBD2. Germline V CDR1 and CDR2: LNHDA, SQIVND (reference sequence). V shed 9 bases and J 3 bases; nucleotides not matched to a gene: 6. The CDR3 sequence is 13 residues long. The CDR3 nucleotides are TGTGCCAGCCGGGAGGAAGGAACAGATACGCAGTATTTT. It encodes CASREEGTDTQYF.

This clone has a single count. The CDR3: CASSLGQGRSQETQYF. The CDR3 DNA reads as TGTGCCAGCAGCCTCGGACAGGGGAGATCTCAAGAGACCCAGTACTTC. The chain employs TRBV7-7 and TRBJ2-5, with 9 bases fitting TRBD1. The CDR3 is 16 residues long. Trimming at V came to 5 bases and at J to 2 bases, leaving 9 bases not matched to a gene. Germline V gene data show CDR1 as SSHAT and CDR2 as FNYEAQ (reference sequence).

V usage is TRBV6-5 and J usage is TRBJ2-1, with 7 positions matching TRBD2. The CDR3 length is 15 residues. CDR1 and CDR2 (germline): MNHEY, SVGAGI. Trimming took 0 bases from V and 6 from J; bases not matched to a gene: 5. The CDR3 region is CASSYSRTRSNEQFF. The CDR3 nucleotides are TGTGCCAGCAGTTACTCGAGGACTAGATCCAATGAGCAGTTCTTC.

The chain is built from TRBV28 and TRBJ1-5; 9 bases are a match to TRBD1. Germline V gives CDR1 MDHEN, CDR2 SYDVKM. The CDR3 is made up of 15 amino acids. Unmatched junction bases numbered 6, after V lost 5 bases and J lost 4 bases. The CDR3 sequence is CASSPPGQGNQPQHF. CDR3 DNA: TGTGCCAGCAGTCCTCCGGGACAGGGAAATCAGCCCCAGCATTTT.

V gene TRBV4-3 combines with J gene TRBJ1-2; 7 bases align to TRBD1. V lost 4 bases, J lost 1 base, and 6 bases stayed unmatched. Germline V lookup: CDR1 LGHNA, CDR2 YSLEER. This CDR3 comprises 15 residues. DNA for the CDR3: TGCGCCAGCAGCCGAACCCGGGACAGTAACTATGGCTACACCTTC. It encodes CASSRTRDSNYGYTF.

The gene calls are TRBV5-1 and TRBJ2-1; 7 nucleotides align to TRBD2. With 2 bases clipped from V and 7 bases from J, the junction kept 18 bases outside the gene matches. In germline, CDR1 is SGHRS, CDR2 YFSETQ. The CDR3 consists of 18 residues. The CDR3 here is CASSFGIRSGTTLNEQFF. CDR3 in DNA: TGCGCCAGCAGCTTTGGGATAAGGTCCGGGACTACCCTGAATGAGCAGTTCTTC.

The rearrangement joins TRBV7-9 to TRBJ2-5; 7 nucleotides match TRBD2. There are 14 residues in the CDR3. The V gene's germline CDR1 is SEHNR and CDR2 FQNEAQ (reference sequence). Trimming took 5 bases from V and 1 from J; bases not matched to a gene: 4. CDR3 protein: CASSPLALQETQYF. The DNA for the CDR3 is TGTGCCAGCAGCCCACTAGCGCTCCAAGAGACCCAGTACTTC.

The rearrangement links TRBV29-1 to TRBJ1-4; the match to TRBD1 covers 7 bases. Unmatched junction bases numbered 5, after V lost 1 base and J lost 3 bases. Looked up from germline, CDR1 is SQVTM and CDR2 is ANQGSEA. The CDR3 totals 15 residues. The CDR3, as DNA: TGCAGCGTTGAAGCCCCAGGGGGTTCTAATGAAAAACTGTTTTTT. Translation gives CSVEAPGGSNEKLFF.

The rearrangement links TRBV27 to TRBJ2-1, with TRBD1 identical over 11 bases. V dropped 9 bases and J dropped 6; count of bases not matched to a gene: 4. In germline, CDR1 is MNHEY, CDR2 SMNVEV (reference sequence). The CDR3 has 13 amino acids. CDR3 coding DNA: TGTGCCAGTCGGACAGGGGGCTTCAATGAGCAGTTCTTC. This sequence encodes CASRTGGFNEQFF.

The CDR3 DNA reads TGTGCCAGCAGTAGCTCCCGTGGGCTAAACTATGGCTACACCTTC. Protein product: CASSSSRGLNYGYTF. This chain uses TRBV28 with TRBJ1-2; D gene unclear. V lost 5 bases to trimming and J lost 2 bases, with 15 bases between them. This CDR3 contains 15 residues. Germline CDR1 and CDR2: MDHEN and SYDVKM.

The chain recombines TRBV10-1 with TRBJ2-3; the D gene is possibly TRBD1 (8 bases). Germline CDR1 is WNHNN and CDR2 is SYGVQD (reference sequence). The CDR3 has 14 residues. With 4 bases removed from V and 7 bases from J, the gap between germline ends came to 15 bases. The CDR3 region is CASSGGQGGNTQYF. In DNA form, the CDR3 reads TGCGCCAGCAGTGGAGGACAGGGAGGGAATACGCAGTATTTT.

This rearrangement joins TRBV19 to TRBJ2-7; D may be TRBD1 (6 bases). Trimming removed 4 bases from V and 6 bases from J, with 13 bases in between. Germline V gives CDR1 LNHDA, CDR2 SQIVND (reference sequence). This CDR3 is 13 amino acids long. The DNA for the CDR3 is TGTGCCAGTAGTACAGGGGAGCCTGGCGAGCAGTACTTC. This codes for CASSTGEPGEQYF. The full variable domain, in which reference TRBV19 and TRBJ2-7 provide the parts outside the CDR3, is DGGITQSPKYLFRKEGQNVTLSCEQNLNHDAMYWYRQDPGQGLRLIYYSQIVNDFQKGDIAEGYSVSREKKESFPLTVTSAQKNPTAFYLCASSTGEPGEQYFGPGTRLTVT.

The chain links TRBV6-6 to TRBJ1-2, with D possibly matching TRBD1 (6 bases). V lost 5 bases and J 1 base, leaving 8 bases between the germline ends. CDR1 is MNHNY, CDR2 SVGAGI, per germline (reference sequence). The CDR3 spans 13 residues. The CDR3 DNA reads as TGTGCCAGCAGTGGACAGATTAACTATGGCTACACCTTC. Its protein product is CASSGQINYGYTF.

The chain has TRBV7-8 and TRBJ2-2; 13 positions agree with TRBD2. V gave up 2 bases and J gave up 0 bases; unmatched junction bases: 6. The CDR3 has 19 amino acids. Germline loops: CDR1 SGHVS, CDR2 FQNEAQ. The CDR3 spells CASSLRGLAGYPNTGELFF. The CDR3 DNA reads as TGTGCCAGCAGCTTACGGGGACTAGCGGGATACCCGAACACCGGGGAGCTGTTTTTT.

The chain links TRBV18 to TRBJ1-1; 10 nucleotides line up with TRBD1. The CDR3 has 15 amino acids. Germline assignment: CDR1 KGHSH and CDR2 LQKENI. J lost 4 bases, V lost 5 bases, and 7 bases had no gene match. CDR3 sequence: CASSSGQGISTEAFF. As DNA, the CDR3 is TGTGCCAGCTCATCGGGACAGGGGATCTCCACTGAAGCTTTCTTT.

This clone showed up just once. The rearrangement joins TRBV28 to TRBJ2-7; 11 nucleotides line up with TRBD1. With 6 bases clipped from V and 4 bases from J, the junction kept 8 bases outside the gene matches. From germline, CDR1 is MDHEN and CDR2 SYDVKM. The CDR3 has 15 amino acids. In DNA form, the CDR3 reads TGTGCCAGCAGGCCGGTGGACAGGGGGCGGTACGAGCAGTACTTC. Translating gives CASRPVDRGRYEQYF.